The 27 T cell receptor beta chains below all came from one sample that was sequenced in a study of blood T cells in healthy people across ages. Primers used in a second PCR of roughly 6 to 11 cycles were a sample-barcoded 5' primer and a J-beta primer mix. TCRdb re-called the 5' RACE reads with MiXCR, one entry per CDR3 protein. The profile shows 850,000 or so distinct CDR3 sequences, 29% of them singletons. Sequencing was performed on blood. The receptors derive from a woman aged 80 or over in good health.

This sequence joins TRBV12-3 or TRBV12-4 and TRBJ2-3; D possibly corresponds to TRBD2 (6 bases). V lost 6 bases and J lost 2, with 15 bases in between. The CDR3 totals 15 residues. The CDR3 DNA reads TGTGCCAGCAGCACCCCGGGACTCAACACAGATACGCAGTATTTT. It translates to CASSTPGLNTDTQYF.

This clonotype was observed a single time. A read error may explain this, as a much larger clone is one base away. V gene TRBV7-2 combines with J gene TRBJ2-3, with 10 bases identical to TRBD2. This CDR3 is 15 amino acids long. Germline V gives CDR1 SGHTA, CDR2 FQGNSA. The V gene end was trimmed by 4 bases and the J gene end by 6 bases; junction bases not matched to a gene: 7. The CDR3 sequence is CTSSSPGLASDTQYF. CDR3 DNA: TGTACCAGCAGCTCGCCGGGACTAGCGAGCGATACGCAGTATTTT.

With respect to this clonotype: A much larger clone differs from this one at a single base, so this may be a read error. The genes are TRBV7-6 and TRBJ2-5; 10 bases are shared with TRBD2. Looked up from germline, CDR1 is SGHVS and CDR2 is FNYEAQ. J was trimmed by 7 bases and V by 5 bases; bases with no gene match: 10. This CDR3 is built from 15 residues. CDR3 DNA: TGTGCCAGCAGCCCAATAGCGGGGGGCCGTGGGACCCAGTACTTC. This codes for CASSPIAGGRGTQYF.

The chain carries TRBV7-9 and TRBJ2-7; TRBD2 matches at 10 bases. The CDR3 has 15 residues. Germline V lookup: CDR1 SEHNR, CDR2 FQNEAQ (reference sequence). V was clipped by 5 bases and J by 3 bases; unmatched bases: 7. The CDR3, as DNA: TGTGCCAGCAGCCAGAGACTAGCGGGCATCTACGAGCAGTACTTC. Its translation: CASSQRLAGIYEQYF.

This clonotype was detected ten times or more. The rearrangement links TRBV7-6 to TRBJ2-7, with D maybe TRBD2 (6 bases). From germline, CDR1 is SGHVS and CDR2 FNYEAQ. The V and J ends lost 5 bases and 0 bases respectively, with 11 bases between them. The CDR3 consists of 14 residues. This CDR3 is CASSQGGVSYEQYF. The CDR3 DNA follows: TGTGCCAGCAGCCAAGGCGGGGTCTCCTACGAGCAGTACTTC.

This clonotype came up once. V and J are TRBV28 and TRBJ2-1; 9 bases map to TRBD2. The V and J ends lost 2 bases and 5 bases, in that order; junction bases with no gene match: 13. Per germline, CDR1 MDHEN and CDR2 SYDVKM. The CDR3 has 18 amino acids. CDR3: CASSLGAPTSGYDNEQFF. For the CDR3, the DNA is TGTGCCAGCAGTTTAGGGGCCCCGACTAGCGGATACGACAATGAGCAGTTCTTC.

This sequence joins TRBV28 and TRBJ1-1, with D maybe TRBD1 (5 bases). The CDR3 is 15 amino acids. V lost 6 bases, J lost 4 bases, and 18 bases lay in between. Per the germline V gene, CDR1 is MDHEN and CDR2 is SYDVKM. In DNA, the CDR3 is TGTGCCAGCAGCCCAGGGACCTCCGGAGGCACTGAAGCTTTCTTT. Amino acids: CASSPGTSGGTEAFF.

The V call is TRBV29-1, the J call TRBJ1-1; tentative D call: TRBD1 (6 bases). The CDR3 loop spans 14 amino acids. Trimming removed 5 bases at V and 1 base at J, with 14 bases between. Per germline, CDR1 SQVTM and CDR2 ANQGSEA. The CDR3 nucleotides are TGCAGCGTTAACAACAGGGCGAAGAACACTGAAGCTTTCTTT. It encodes CSVNNRAKNTEAFF.

This clonotype was recorded only once. The gene calls are TRBV24-1 and TRBJ2-1; 11 bases map to TRBD1. CDR1 KGHDR and CDR2 SFDVKD come from the germline V gene. The CDR3 sequence is 21 residues long. The V gene end was trimmed by 5 bases and the J gene end by 0 bases; junction bases not matched to a gene: 17. CDR3 coding DNA: TGTGCCACCAGTGGCTCCCGGACAGGGGGCGTGAGGAGCGGCTCCTACAATGAGCAGTTCTTC. Translating it yields CATSGSRTGGVRSGSYNEQFF.

This clonotype was found a few times. This sequence joins TRBV20-1 and TRBJ2-7; 8 positions agree with TRBD2. The CDR3 loop spans 13 amino acids. J gave up 4 bases and V 5 bases, and 7 bases lay outside the gene matches. Germline V gene sequence: CDR1 DFQATT, CDR2 SNEGSKA (reference sequence). The CDR3 DNA follows: TGCAGTGCTGAAGGACTAGCAATTTACGAGCAGTACTTC. Amino acids: CSAEGLAIYEQYF.

This clonotype was found a few times. Germline and junction disagree at one end, which may indicate a read error. This chain uses TRBV12-3 or TRBV12-4 with TRBJ2-3, with unresolved D. The CDR3 extends over 14 amino acids. In DNA, the CDR3 is TGTGCCAGCAGCCTTGGGGTGAGAGCAGATATGCAGTATTTT. Translated: CASSLGVRADMQYF.

Only a few counts were recorded for this clonotype. The gene calls are TRBV18 and TRBJ2-3; no clear D. This CDR3 is 13 amino acids long. V lost 3 bases and J lost 4, with 8 bases in between. The germline V gene encodes CDR1 KGHSH and CDR2 LQKENI. The CDR3 DNA sequence: TGTGCCAGCTCACCCTTTGGGCCAGATACGCAGTATTTT. Translating gives CASSPFGPDTQYF.

Ten or more counts support this clonotype. The chain employs TRBV5-1 and TRBJ1-1; D not certain. CDR3 length: 13 residues. Trimming pared 4 bases from V and 4 bases from J, leaving 11 bases between. Germline CDR1 reads SGHRS; CDR2 reads YFSETQ. CDR3 region: CASSQTGGTEAFF. In nucleotides, the CDR3 is TGCGCCAGCAGCCAAACTGGCGGCACTGAAGCTTTCTTT.

Concerning this clonotype: This could be a read error, since a much larger clone is one nucleotide away. The chain couples TRBV29-1 to TRBJ2-1; D unresolved. The CDR3 totals 14 residues. Germline assignment: CDR1 SQVTM and CDR2 ANQGSEA. In DNA, the CDR3 is TGCAGCGCTGAAAGGCGGACGCCCCTCAATGAGCAGTTCTTC. This gives the protein CSAERRTPLNEQFF.

With respect to this clonotype: A much larger clone is a single base away; this may be a read error. This chain joins TRBV7-2 and TRBJ2-7; D gene ambiguous. The tail of the sequence fits TRBJ2-5 better, so the J call may be wrong. CDR3 size: 12 residues. Germline lookup yields CDR1 SGHTA and CDR2 FQGNSA. The chain's CDR3 is CSSSLKKETQYF. In nucleotides, the CDR3 is TGTTCCAGCAGCTTAAAGAAGGAGACCCAGTACTTC.

At least ten counts were recorded for this clonotype. The chain combines TRBV7-2 with TRBJ1-2; 8 bases fit TRBD1. The CDR3 is 16 amino acids. The ends lost 5 bases at V and 4 bases at J; junction bases unmatched: 12. The germline V gene encodes CDR1 SGHTA and CDR2 FQGNSA. CDR3 region: CASSLDQGARGYGYTF. DNA of the CDR3: TGTGCCAGCAGCCTCGATCAGGGGGCGAGGGGCTATGGCTACACCTTC. Full variable domain (missing parts from reference TRBV7-2 and TRBJ1-2): GAGVSQSPSNKVTEKGKDVELRCDPISGHTALYWYRQSLGQGLEFLIYFQGNSAPDKSGLPSDRFSAERTGGSVSTLTIQRTQQEDSAVYLCASSLDQGARGYGYTFGSGTRLTVV.

This clonotype was counted many times. This chain uses TRBV5-1 with TRBJ2-1; tentatively, D is TRBD2 (5 bases). Germline assignment: CDR1 SGHRS and CDR2 YFSETQ. Trimming removed 4 bases at V and 2 bases at J, with 16 bases between. The CDR3 has 16 residues. For the CDR3, the DNA is TGCGCCAGCAGCCCGAGCGGACTGTCCGCCTACAATGAGCAGTTCTTC. Translated: CASSPSGLSAYNEQFF.

This clonotype occurred many times. The chain recombines TRBV5-1 with TRBJ2-3, with 7 bases lining up with TRBD1. Germline V gene sequence: CDR1 SGHRS, CDR2 YFSETQ. The CDR3 covers 14 residues. Germline trimming cut 0 bases from V and 5 bases from J; bases unmatched to any gene: 3. The CDR3 DNA follows: TGCGCCAGCAGCTTGGACAGGGGAAGAGATACGCAGTATTTT. Translating it yields CASSLDRGRDTQYF.

This clonotype showed up just a few times. A read error may account for a junction end that differs from germline. The rearrangement links TRBV10-2 to TRBJ2-3; 15 positions agree with TRBD2. CDR1 and CDR2 (germline): WSHSY, SAAADI. The CDR3 totals 15 residues. The CDR3 DNA follows: TGTGCCAGCAGGACTAGCGGGGGGGCCTGGGATACGCAGTATTTT. Translated: CASRTSGGAWDTQYF.

Regarding this clonotype: Just one base apart from a much larger clone, this may be a read error. The rearrangement joins TRBV11-3 to TRBJ2-7; 8 bases map to TRBD1. The CDR3 spans 15 residues. Trimming took 4 bases from V and 2 from J; bases not matched to a gene: 7. From germline, CDR1 is SGHNT and CDR2 YENEEA. CDR3 residues: CASSSGLQGAYEQYF. The CDR3 DNA reads TGTGCCAGCAGCTCAGGCCTACAGGGGGCCTACGAGCAGTACTTC.

The chain employs TRBV5-1 and TRBJ2-5, with D tentatively TRBD2 (6 bases). CDR1 and CDR2 from the germline V gene are SGHRS and YFSETQ. The CDR3 totals 14 residues. Deletions cut 7 bases from V and 1 base from J, with 14 bases between. The CDR3 coding sequence is TGCGCCAGCTCCGACCGGGAGTTCCAAGAGACCCAGTACTTC. Residues: CASSDREFQETQYF.

The genes are TRBV7-8 and TRBJ2-1; 11 bases align to TRBD2. The CDR3 totals 16 residues. CDR1 is SGHVS and CDR2 is FQNEAQ in the germline V gene. V was pared by 4 bases and J by 5 bases, with 7 bases of the junction left unmatched. For the CDR3, the DNA is TGTGCCAGCAGCTCGTTAGCGGGGGGGCGGAACAATGAGCAGTTCTTC. As protein: CASSSLAGGRNNEQFF.

This clonotype came up many times. The chain combines TRBV9 with TRBJ2-1, with 9 bases aligning to TRBD2. The CDR3 is 14 residues long. Germline V lookup: CDR1 SGDLS, CDR2 YYNGEE. V gave up 4 bases and J gave up 9 bases; unmatched junction bases: 8. CDR3 in amino acids: CASSSTGLASEQFF. Written as DNA, the CDR3 is TGTGCCAGCAGCTCCACGGGACTAGCTTCTGAGCAGTTCTTC.

The chain has TRBV10-3 and TRBJ1-2; D perhaps matches TRBD1 (5 bases). Germline V CDR1 and CDR2: ENHRY, SYGVKD. Deletions cut 2 bases from V and 8 bases from J, with 9 bases between. The CDR3 consists of 12 residues. The CDR3 DNA sequence: TGTGCCATCAGTGAGACCGGGGACGGCTACACCTTC. Protein sequence: CAISETGDGYTF.

This rearrangement joins TRBV7-2 to TRBJ1-1; unclear D gene. V lost 3 bases, J lost 4 bases, and 9 bases lay in between. Germline V lookup: CDR1 SGHTA, CDR2 FQGNSA. This CDR3 is 13 amino acids long. CDR3 loop: CASSFDKATEAFF. Here the CDR3 DNA reads TGTGCCAGCAGCTTCGACAAGGCCACTGAAGCTTTCTTT.

This clonotype has at least ten counts. This chain's CDR3 is CASSLAWTGRDTEAFF. The CDR3 nucleotides read TGTGCCAGCAGCTTAGCATGGACAGGGAGGGACACTGAAGCTTTCTTT. V and J are TRBV7-9 and TRBJ1-1; 8 positions agree with TRBD1. Looked up from germline, CDR1 is SEHNR and CDR2 is FQNEAQ (reference sequence). The CDR3 has 16 residues. V trimming: 0 bases; J trimming: 3 bases; junction bases outside the gene matches: 6.

This clonotype was observed a handful of times. The chain combines TRBV7-2 with TRBJ2-3, with 7 nucleotides matching TRBD2. The ends lost 5 bases at V and 1 base at J; junction bases unmatched: 9. The germline gives CDR1 SGHTA, CDR2 FQGNSA. The CDR3 is 16 amino acids. CDR3 protein: CASSAREFVGTDTQYF. The CDR3 nucleotides are TGTGCCAGCAGCGCGCGGGAGTTTGTTGGCACAGATACGCAGTATTTT.